A single sample is the source of the 27 T cell receptor beta chains below, sequenced in a study of molecular identifiers for immune sequencing clone quantification. TCRdb independently ran MiXCR on the PCR reads; one entry per CDR3 protein. Here the sample spans more than 450,000 distinct CDR3 sequences, about a fifth being singletons. Sequences were obtained from naive CD8+ T cells from blood, with Jurkat cell RNA spiked in. Subset denoted: FACS-sorted CD8+CD4-CCR7+CD45RA+ naive T cells. These receptors all stem from a human donor in good health. Some libraries in this study had Jurkat cell RNA spiked in.

The V and J genes are TRBV9 and TRBJ2-1; D uncertain. The V gene's germline CDR1 is SGDLS and CDR2 YYNGEE. Trimming pared 1 base from V and 1 base from J, leaving 9 bases between. The CDR3 runs 15 residues. DNA for the CDR3: TGTGCCAGCAGCGTATCGGCCGAGTCCTACAATGAGCAGTTCTTC. Protein: CASSVSAESYNEQFF.

This clonotype was counted between two and nine times. A read error may account for a junction end that differs from germline. The chain joins TRBV20-1 to TRBJ1-1; TRBD1 agrees at 8 bases. The germline V gene has CDR1 DFQATT and CDR2 SNEGSKA (reference sequence). This CDR3 spans 14 amino acids. The CDR3 DNA reads as TGCAGTGCTGGAGACAGGGGTATGGGCACTGAAGCTTTCTTT. Amino acid sequence: CSAGDRGMGTEAFF.

V usage is TRBV11-1 and J usage is TRBJ2-2; tentatively, D is TRBD1 or TRBD2 (7 bases each). Germline V lookup: CDR1 SGHAT, CDR2 FQDESV (reference sequence). The CDR3 covers 16 residues. V gave up 8 bases and J gave up 4 bases, with 20 bases separating them. The CDR3 region is CASAPGGQIFTGELFF. The CDR3 DNA is TGTGCCAGCGCCCCGGGGGGACAGATTTTCACCGGGGAGCTGTTTTTT. Based on the CDR3 plus reference TRBV11-1 and TRBJ2-2, the full variable domain is EAEVAQSPRYKITEKSQAVAFWCDPISGHATLYWYRQILGQGPELLVQFQDESVVDDSQLPKDRFSAERLKGVDSTLKIQPAELGDSAMYLCASAPGGQIFTGELFFGEGSRLTVL.

With regard to this clonotype: This may arise from a read error, as a much more abundant clone is one base away. The chain combines TRBV28 with TRBJ2-2; D not resolved. V lost 8 bases to trimming and J lost 6 bases, with 10 bases between them. The CDR3 sequence is 12 residues long. Germline V gene data show CDR1 as MDHEN and CDR2 as SYDVKM. CDR3 amino acids: CASCYDSGELFF. For the CDR3, the DNA is TGTGCCAGCTGTTACGATTCCGGGGAGCTGTTTTTT.

This clonotype was counted only a few times. J is TRBJ2-7 and V is TRBV27; a weak D match, TRBD2 (6 bases). CDR1 is MNHEY, CDR2 SMNVEV, per germline (reference sequence). The CDR3 totals 13 residues. Deletions cut 5 bases from V and 3 bases from J, with 11 bases between. DNA for the CDR3: TGTGCCAGCAGTATCTACGGGGGCTACGAGCAGTACTTC. It specifies CASSIYGGYEQYF.

This clonotype was seen more than once but under ten times. The CDR3 reads CASRIGGDEQFF. CDR3 in DNA: TGTGCCAGCAGGATAGGAGGAGATGAGCAGTTCTTC. The chain combines TRBV6-2 or TRBV6-3 with TRBJ2-1; perhaps TRBD2 as D (5 bases). CDR3 size: 12 residues. V was clipped by 6 bases and J by 8 bases, with 11 bases between them. Germline lookup yields CDR1 MNHEY and CDR2 SVGEGT.

The chain recombines TRBV6-2 or TRBV6-3 with TRBJ1-5; D is unresolved. Germline CDR1 reads MNHEY; CDR2 reads SVGEGT. V lost 2 bases and J 2 bases, leaving 16 bases between the germline ends. CDR3 length: 17 residues. The CDR3 here is CASSYGEMMNGNQPQHF. In DNA form, the CDR3 reads TGTGCCAGCAGTTACGGGGAAATGATGAATGGCAATCAGCCCCAGCATTTT.

DNA for the CDR3: TGCGCCAGCAGCCAAGACCCCTCTTGGGGGGCGGCCACTGAAGCTTTCTTT. Amino acid sequence: CASSQDPSWGAATEAFF. J is TRBJ1-1 and V is TRBV4-1; D is perhaps TRBD1 (6 bases). Germline loops: CDR1 MGHRA, CDR2 YSYEKL. CDR3 length: 17 residues. V was cut by 0 bases and J by 4 bases, with 18 bases left in between.

This clonotype was recorded at least ten times. The V gene is TRBV13, the J gene TRBJ1-1; D gene uncertain. CDR1 PRHDT and CDR2 FYEKMQ come from the germline V gene (reference sequence). V was shortened by 10 bases and J by 0 bases, with 6 bases between the two germline ends. This CDR3 contains 11 residues. The CDR3 coding sequence is TGTGCCATAAGACTGAACACTGAAGCTTTCTTT. It encodes CAIRLNTEAFF.

This clonotype has just one count. A clone one base away is much larger, so this may be a read error. V usage is TRBV13 and J usage is TRBJ2-3; the match to TRBD1 covers 11 bases. This CDR3 is 15 amino acids long. Germline V lookup: CDR1 PRHDT, CDR2 FYEKMQ (reference sequence). CDR3 sequence: CASSTGTGGTDTRYF. Written as DNA, the CDR3 is TGTGCCAGCAGCACCGGGACAGGGGGAACAGATACGCGGTATTTT.

In DNA form, the CDR3 reads TGTGCCATCAGTGAAGGGGTGGGGCAAGATACGCAGTATTTT. Amino acids: CAISEGVGQDTQYF. This chain connects TRBV10-3 to TRBJ2-3; D perhaps matches TRBD1 (5 bases). CDR1 ENHRY and CDR2 SYGVKD come from the germline V gene. The CDR3 spans 14 residues. Trimming removed 3 bases at V and 5 bases at J, with 12 bases between.

This clonotype appeared many times. The rearrangement links TRBV6-5 to TRBJ1-1; weak D call: TRBD1 (5 bases). The germline V and J ends were trimmed by 5 bases and 3 bases, with 22 bases remaining between them. The germline CDR1 and CDR2 sequences are MNHEY and SVGAGI. CDR3 length equals 17 residues. The CDR3 region is CASSPEIPGPRHTEAFF. As DNA, the CDR3 is TGTGCCAGCAGTCCGGAAATACCGGGGCCCCGTCACACTGAAGCTTTCTTT.

This clonotype was detected ten times or more. The CDR3 DNA is TGCAGTGCTAGGACAAATAGGGGTGGCACTGAAGCTTTCTTT. It encodes CSARTNRGGTEAFF. The rearrangement links TRBV20-1 to TRBJ1-1, with D possibly TRBD1 on 5 matching bases. CDR3 length: 14 amino acids. V lost 3 bases and J lost 4, with 15 bases in between. Germline lookup yields CDR1 DFQATT and CDR2 SNEGSKA (reference sequence).

The rearrangement links TRBV4-1 to TRBJ2-7, with a weak D call TRBD1 (6 bases). Germline V gene sequence: CDR1 MGHRA, CDR2 YSYEKL. The V end was cut by 4 bases, the J end by 2 bases, with 15 bases between. The CDR3 has 15 residues. The CDR3 spells CASSPSSDRAYEQYF. The CDR3 DNA reads TGCGCCAGCAGCCCTAGCTCGGACAGAGCCTACGAGCAGTACTTC.

The table lists this clonotype with many counts. The rearrangement links TRBV13 to TRBJ2-3; TRBD1 aligns across 7 bases. Germline CDR1 and CDR2: PRHDT and FYEKMQ (reference sequence). The trim removed 3 bases at V and 2 bases at J, leaving 2 bases unmatched. This CDR3 contains 14 residues. In nucleotides, the CDR3 is TGTGCCAGCAGCTTCGGACAGGCCACAGATACGCAGTATTTT. Its translation is CASSFGQATDTQYF.

This clonotype was recorded a few times. The rearrangement joins TRBV5-6 to TRBJ2-5; D may be TRBD2 (5 bases). CDR1 and CDR2 from the germline V gene are SGHDT and YYEEEE. The V and J ends lost 0 bases and 3 bases respectively, with 15 bases between them. CDR3 length equals 16 residues. The CDR3 DNA reads TGTGCCAGCAGCTTGGGACTACCGACCGCTAAAGAGACCCAGTACTTC. Its protein is CASSLGLPTAKETQYF. The full variable domain, with the rest looked up from reference TRBV5-6 and TRBJ2-5, is DAGVTQSPTHLIKTRGQQVTLRCSPKSGHDTVSWYQQALGQGPQFIFQYYEEEERQRGNFPDRFSGHQFPNYSSELNVNALLLGDSALYLCASSLGLPTAKETQYFGPGTRLLVL.

The J gene is TRBJ2-5, the V gene TRBV7-9; 7 nucleotides line up with TRBD1. After removal of 5 bases from V and 5 bases from J, the junction contained 14 bases not matched to a gene. The CDR3 sequence is 16 residues long. CDR1 and CDR2 (germline): SEHNR, FQNEAQ (reference sequence). The CDR3 DNA is TGTGCCAGCAGCACCCCCCGGACAGGCCCGCATGAGACCCAGTACTTC. Its translation is CASSTPRTGPHETQYF.

In its sample, this clonotype was seen many times. This rearrangement joins TRBV7-9 to TRBJ2-7; perhaps TRBD2 as D (6 bases). Germline V lookup: CDR1 SEHNR, CDR2 FQNEAQ (reference sequence). Trimming cost V 6 bases and J 5 bases, with 11 bases left between them. CDR3 length: 12 amino acids. The CDR3, as DNA: TGTGCCAGCAGTCCCACGGGGGACGAGCAGTACTTC. As protein: CASSPTGDEQYF.

This clonotype has only a few counts. The chain has TRBV3-1 and TRBJ1-3, with 9 bases identical to TRBD1. This CDR3 is 17 amino acids long. Germline CDR1 LGHDT, CDR2 YNNKEL (reference sequence). V lost 1 base, J lost 2 bases, and 6 bases stayed unmatched. The CDR3 loop is CASSQAGQGTAGNTIYF. The DNA of the CDR3 is TGTGCCAGCAGCCAAGCGGGACAGGGCACCGCTGGAAACACCATATATTTT. Full variable domain (rest looked up from reference TRBV3-1 and TRBJ1-3): DTAVSQTPKYLVTQMGNDKSIKCEQNLGHDTMYWYKQDSKKFLKIMFSYNNKELIINETVPNRFSPKSPDKAHLNLHINSLELGDSAVYFCASSQAGQGTAGNTIYFGEGSWLTVV.

This clonotype was recorded at least ten times. This chain uses TRBV5-6 with TRBJ1-6; D gene uncertain. The germline V gene has CDR1 SGHDT and CDR2 YYEEEE. The CDR3 has 16 amino acids. V was pared by 1 base and J by 3 bases, with 11 bases between. CDR3 residues: CASSLFMANYNSPLHF. The CDR3 DNA reads as TGTGCCAGCAGCTTGTTCATGGCGAACTATAATTCACCCCTCCACTTT.

This clonotype was seen many times. The chain is built from TRBV20-1 and TRBJ1-3; D not certain. Trimming took 5 bases from V and 3 from J, leaving 8 bases between them. The CDR3 has 12 residues. CDR1 DFQATT and CDR2 SNEGSKA come from the germline V gene (reference sequence). The chain's CDR3 is CSAGFGGNTIYF. The CDR3 bases are TGCAGTGCTGGGTTCGGTGGAAACACCATATATTTT.

This clonotype showed up many times. The CDR3 protein is CASRLDSDTEAFF. DNA for the CDR3: TGTGCCAGCAGGTTGGACAGTGACACTGAAGCTTTCTTT. The rearrangement joins TRBV7-9 to TRBJ1-1; possibly TRBD1 for D (6 bases). Trimming took off 6 bases at V and 3 bases at J, with 11 bases between the two ends. CDR1 is SEHNR, CDR2 FQNEAQ, per germline (reference sequence). The CDR3 loop spans 13 amino acids.

The sample holds many counts of this clonotype. J is TRBJ2-7 and V is TRBV5-6; no clear D. The CDR3 sequence is 14 residues long. The V and J ends lost 3 bases and 5 bases respectively, with 15 bases between them. Germline values: CDR1 SGHDT, CDR2 YYEEEE. The CDR3 DNA is TGTGCCAGCAGCTGGGTACAGAGCGTCGACGAGCAGTACTTC. It translates to CASSWVQSVDEQYF.

This clonotype came up many times. The chain joins TRBV20-1 to TRBJ2-3, with 11 bases that match TRBD2. Germline trimming cut 3 bases from V and 5 bases from J; bases unmatched to any gene: 16. The CDR3 runs to 18 residues. Germline CDR1 reads DFQATT; CDR2 reads SNEGSKA (reference sequence). The CDR3 loop reads CSASLGTSGPIRGDTQYF. The DNA for the CDR3 is TGCAGTGCTAGCCTCGGGACTAGCGGACCCATCCGGGGAGATACGCAGTATTTT.

The chain is built from TRBV7-2 and TRBJ1-1; D might be TRBD1 (5 bases). The CDR3 is made up of 17 amino acids. Germline CDR1 reads SGHTA; CDR2 reads FQGNSA. V was pared by 2 bases and J by 4 bases, with 20 bases between. The CDR3 nucleotides are TGTGCCAGCAGCTTATTACCGGGACGGGGGATGGGCACTGAAGCTTTCTTT. Translating gives CASSLLPGRGMGTEAFF.

Ten or more counts support this clonotype. The chain combines TRBV30 with TRBJ2-1; D is unresolved. V dropped 3 bases and J dropped 3 bases, with 6 bases sitting between them. This CDR3 is 12 amino acids long. The germline V gene encodes CDR1 GTSNPN and CDR2 SVGIG (reference sequence). The CDR3 reads CAWSLVYNEQFF. The CDR3 DNA reads as TGTGCCTGGAGCCTTGTCTACAATGAGCAGTTCTTC.

The J gene is TRBJ1-1, the V gene TRBV13; TRBD1 matches at 7 bases. CDR1 is PRHDT and CDR2 is FYEKMQ in the germline V gene (reference sequence). This CDR3 has 16 residues. With 5 bases clipped from V and 6 bases from J, the junction kept 15 bases outside the gene matches. This CDR3 is CASSLMTGPQDPEAFF. CDR3 DNA: TGTGCCAGCAGCCTAATGACAGGGCCACAAGATCCTGAAGCTTTCTTT.